The next 26 T cell receptor beta chains were all read from a single sample in a study of CD8+ T cells in alopecia areata. Treatment noted: oral pan-JAK inhibitor, 5-10 mg twice daily. Extracted RNA was reverse transcribed into cDNA, the sequencing template. Assay: immunoSEQ multiplex PCR; the TCRdb copy retains only in-frame clones and omits some. The table lists roughly 120,000 clones, around 56% of them singletons. The sample in question was CD4+ T cells sorted from blood, obtained at week 4, from a patient treated with tofacitinib. The receptors originated from a human donor with alopecia areata.

This clone was recorded a few times. The CDR3 here is CASRRGRNEQFF. CDR3 DNA sequence: TGTGCCAGCCGCCGGGGACGCAATGAGCAGTTCTTC. This rearrangement joins TRBV6-1 to TRBJ2-1; the D call may be TRBD1 or TRBD2 (5 bases each). Germline loops: CDR1 MNHNS, CDR2 SASEGT. Between the trimmed V and J ends, which lost 8 bases and 6 bases, there was a span of 11 bases. CDR3 length equals 12 residues.

This clone was counted a few times. This chain links TRBV29-1 with TRBJ2-1; D is unclear. Between the trimmed V and J ends, which lost 4 bases and 2 bases, there was a span of 18 bases. This CDR3 contains 16 residues. CDR1 and CDR2 from the germline V gene are SQVTM and ANQGSEA. The CDR3 region is CSVGLSSLQTYNEQFF. CDR3 bases: TGCAGCGTTGGCCTCAGTTCGCTCCAGACCTACAATGAGCAGTTCTTC.

Only a few counts were recorded for this clone. The genes are TRBV29-1 and TRBJ2-3; 7 bases are a match to TRBD2. Germline CDR1 and CDR2: SQVTM and ANQGSEA. The CDR3 length is 15 residues. The J segment lost 1 base and the V segment lost 6 bases, leaving 10 bases of the junction unmatched. CDR3 residues: CSVAGGSGGTDTQYF. CDR3 DNA sequence: TGCAGCGTCGCCGGCGGCAGCGGGGGCACAGATACGCAGTATTTT.

This chain joins TRBV7-2 and TRBJ1-5, with a weak D call TRBD1 (6 bases). Germline loops: CDR1 SGHTA, CDR2 FQGNSA. Trimming removed 8 bases from V and 1 base from J, with 15 bases in between. The CDR3 is 15 amino acids. The CDR3 protein is CASRLTGLSNQPQHF. Here the CDR3 DNA reads TGTGCCAGCCGACTCACAGGGCTAAGCAATCAGCCCCAGCATTTT.

The chain carries TRBV19 and TRBJ1-2; TRBD1 aligns across 7 bases. Germline V gene sequence: CDR1 LNHDA, CDR2 SQIVND (reference sequence). The CDR3 has 16 amino acids. V gave up 7 bases and J gave up 4 bases; unmatched junction bases: 15. As DNA, the CDR3 is TGTGCCAGTAACCCCTTGCTAGGGGGCGCCTCCTATGGCTACACCTTC. Protein: CASNPLLGGASYGYTF.

The chain has TRBV9 and TRBJ1-6; D perhaps matches TRBD1 (6 bases). Germline V gene data show CDR1 as SGDLS and CDR2 as YYNGEE. The CDR3 has 16 amino acids. V lost 4 bases and J lost 10, with 21 bases in between. Written as DNA, the CDR3 is TGTGCCAGCAGCCCTGACCAGGGGAAGGCGAGGTCACCCCTCCACTTT. Protein sequence: CASSPDQGKARSPLHF.

The V gene is TRBV29-1, the J gene TRBJ2-2, with 10 bases matching TRBD1. V was clipped by 5 bases and J by 3 bases; unmatched bases: 6. The CDR3 sequence is 15 residues long. CDR1 and CDR2 from the germline V gene are SQVTM and ANQGSEA. DNA of the CDR3: TGCAGCGTTCCGGGACAGGGGAAGGACACCGGGGAGCTGTTTTTT. Protein product: CSVPGQGKDTGELFF.

The chain couples TRBV9 to TRBJ2-3; tentative D call: TRBD2 (5 bases). The CDR3 runs to 14 residues. Per germline, CDR1 SGDLS and CDR2 YYNGEE. Trimming left V 3 bases short and J 4 bases short, with 12 bases between. CDR3 DNA sequence: TGTGCCAGCAGCGGTACTAGTCCCGCAGATACGCAGTATTTT. Protein: CASSGTSPADTQYF.

The CDR3 DNA reads TGCGCCAGCAGCCCAATCGGGACAGGGATCAACGAGCAGTACTTC. It yields the protein CASSPIGTGINEQYF. The chain is built from TRBV4-1 and TRBJ2-7; 9 bases fit TRBD1. Losses at the gene ends were 4 bases for V and 5 bases for J; bases not matched to a gene: 9. This CDR3 is built from 15 residues. Germline lookup yields CDR1 MGHRA and CDR2 YSYEKL.

The sample holds one count of this clone. Other DNA sequences in the sample encode the same CDR3. V usage is TRBV30 and J usage is TRBJ2-7; D gene ambiguous. CDR3 length: 13 residues. V lost 0 bases and J lost 2, with 8 bases in between. Germline-derived CDR1 and CDR2 are GTSNPN and SVGIG (reference sequence). The CDR3 DNA sequence: TGTGCCTGGAGTGTCCTACAGACCTACGAGCAGTACTTC. Translating it yields CAWSVLQTYEQYF.

The rearrangement uses TRBV29-1 and TRBJ2-4; D unresolved. Germline lookup yields CDR1 SQVTM and CDR2 ANQGSEA. The CDR3 length is 12 residues. V lost 3 bases and J 8 bases, leaving 11 bases between the germline ends. The DNA for the CDR3 is TGCAGCGTTGAGGGTAGTCATGACATTCAGTACTTC. Translation gives CSVEGSHDIQYF.

This clone was seen once. The genes are TRBV29-1 and TRBJ2-3, with 10 bases matching TRBD2. This CDR3 is 17 amino acids long. Germline trimming cut 6 bases from V and 2 bases from J; bases unmatched to any gene: 14. Germline V CDR1 and CDR2: SQVTM, ANQGSEA. The CDR3 spells CSVPPLAGGRYTDTQYF. The CDR3 nucleotides are TGCAGCGTCCCCCCCTTAGCGGGAGGCCGATACACAGATACGCAGTATTTT.

The gene calls are TRBV6-1 and TRBJ1-5; a weak D match, TRBD1 (6 bases). Germline V lookup: CDR1 MNHNS, CDR2 SASEGT. CDR3 size: 15 residues. The V end lost 3 bases, the J end lost 7 bases, and 16 bases lay between the germline ends. The CDR3 sequence: CASSDPGTGKQPQHF. The CDR3 DNA reads TGTGCCAGCAGTGACCCTGGCACAGGGAAACAGCCCCAGCATTTT.

CDR3 loop: CASRRQGMDEKLFF. The CDR3 DNA reads TGCGCCAGCCGGAGACAGGGGATGGATGAAAAACTGTTTTTT. V is TRBV5-1 and J is TRBJ1-4; 8 nucleotides match TRBD1. The germline CDR1 and CDR2 sequences are SGHRS and YFSETQ. This CDR3 contains 14 residues. V shed 7 bases and J 6 bases; nucleotides not matched to a gene: 8.

A note on this clone: In the same sample, other DNA sequences code for this CDR3. This sequence joins TRBV5-1 and TRBJ2-7; a possible D gene is TRBD1 (6 bases). The V end was cut by 4 bases, the J end by 4 bases, with 15 bases between. This CDR3 spans 14 amino acids. CDR1 is SGHRS and CDR2 is YFSETQ in the germline V gene. The CDR3 sequence: CASSLGQTGYEQYF. CDR3 nucleotides: TGCGCCAGCAGCCTAGGACAGACTGGGTACGAGCAGTACTTC.

The chain uses TRBV15 and TRBJ2-3; TRBD1 matches at 8 bases. The germline V gene encodes CDR1 LNHNV and CDR2 YYDKDF (reference sequence). The CDR3 is 17 residues long. Germline trimming cut 1 base from V and 1 base from J; bases unmatched to any gene: 7. For the CDR3, the DNA is TGTGCCACCAGCAGAGCTCAGGGGGCTAGTGGCACAGATACGCAGTATTTT. It encodes CATSRAQGASGTDTQYF.

A few counts support this clone. The V call is TRBV29-1, the J call TRBJ1-1, with 9 bases matching TRBD1. Germline values: CDR1 SQVTM, CDR2 ANQGSEA. CDR3 length equals 13 residues. V lost 8 bases and J lost 5; bases outside the gene matches: 9. The CDR3 DNA sequence: TGCAGCCTAGACCGACAGGGGGGGACTGAAGCTTTCTTT. As protein: CSLDRQGGTEAFF.

This clone was seen a few times. The rearrangement uses TRBV14 and TRBJ1-2, with D tentatively TRBD1 (6 bases). There are 13 residues in the CDR3. Trimming stripped 2 bases from V and 5 bases from J, with 9 bases between. The germline CDR1 and CDR2 sequences are SGHDN and FVKESK. The CDR3 loop is CASSQTGIYGYTF. CDR3 DNA sequence: TGTGCCAGCAGCCAAACAGGGATATATGGCTACACCTTC.

The V gene is TRBV30, the J gene TRBJ1-2; D may be TRBD1 (5 bases). V was clipped by 0 bases and J by 5 bases, with 13 bases between them. Germline-derived CDR1 and CDR2 are GTSNPN and SVGIG (reference sequence). The CDR3 sequence is 14 residues long. CDR3 DNA: TGTGCCTGGAGTGTACGGGCCAGGGCTTATGGCTACACCTTC. It translates to CAWSVRARAYGYTF.

The table lists this clone with a few counts. This chain links TRBV23-1 with TRBJ2-7; D not certain. TRBV23-1 is an ORF; its function is uncertain. V shed 5 bases and J shed 7 bases, with 6 bases lying between them. The CDR3 covers 10 residues. CDR3 DNA sequence: TGCGCCAGCAGTTGGGAAGAGCAGTACTTC. Translation: CASSWEEQYF.

This clone was detected only a few times. The rearrangement links TRBV5-1 to TRBJ2-7; 9 nucleotides line up with TRBD1. The CDR3 spans 16 residues. The J segment lost 0 bases and the V segment lost 1 base, leaving 5 bases of the junction unmatched. CDR1 and CDR2 from the germline V gene are SGHRS and YFSETQ. DNA of the CDR3: TGCGCCAGCAGCTTGCTCCCGGGACAGGGCTCCTACGAGCAGTACTTC. Translation gives CASSLLPGQGSYEQYF.

The chain is built from TRBV30 and TRBJ2-7; 9 bases align to TRBD1. In germline, CDR1 is GTSNPN, CDR2 SVGIG (reference sequence). The CDR3 is 14 residues long. The trim removed 1 base at V and 2 bases at J, leaving 3 bases unmatched. The CDR3: CAWSDRGPAYEQYF. CDR3 DNA: TGTGCCTGGAGTGACAGGGGGCCAGCCTACGAGCAGTACTTC.

CDR3 loop: CASSGLQETQYF. The CDR3 DNA reads as TGTGCCAGCTCCGGACTTCAAGAGACCCAGTACTTC. The chain couples TRBV18 to TRBJ2-5; possibly TRBD2 for D (5 bases). Germline values: CDR1 KGHSH, CDR2 LQKENI. V was trimmed by 6 bases and J by 2 bases, leaving 7 bases between them. The CDR3 length is 12 residues.

This clone was seen only once. V and J are TRBV29-1 and TRBJ1-5; possible D gene TRBD1, 5 bases. V was pared by 5 bases and J by 4 bases, with 9 bases between. Germline loops: CDR1 SQVTM, CDR2 ANQGSEA. The CDR3 has 12 amino acids. The CDR3 DNA follows: TGCAGCGTTAATGAGGGGAATCAGCCCCAGCATTTT. Protein product: CSVNEGNQPQHF. The full variable domain, with the rest looked up from reference TRBV29-1 and TRBJ1-5, is SAVISQKPSRDICQRGTSLTIQCQVDSQVTMMFWYRQQPGQSLTLIATANQGSEATYESGFVIDKFPISRPNLTFSTLTVSNMSPEDSSIYLCSVNEGNQPQHFGDGTRLSIL.

This clone has a single count. This sequence joins TRBV6-5 and TRBJ1-2; maybe TRBD1 (6 bases). Germline V gene sequence: CDR1 MNHEY, CDR2 SVGAGI. Trimming shortened V by 6 bases and J by 6 bases, and 14 bases separated the two germline ends. The CDR3 length is 13 residues. CDR3 loop: CASRLGQFHGYTF. CDR3 nucleotides: TGTGCCAGCAGGCTCGGACAGTTTCATGGCTACACCTTC.

J is TRBJ2-2 and V is TRBV4-2; 10 nucleotides line up with TRBD1. CDR3 length: 18 residues. The germline gives CDR1 LGHNA, CDR2 YNFKEQ. The V and J ends lost 0 bases and 4 bases, in that order; junction bases with no gene match: 8. The CDR3 spells CASSQDLRQGAGTGELFF. The CDR3 coding sequence is TGTGCCAGCAGCCAAGATCTGAGACAGGGGGCGGGCACCGGGGAGCTGTTTTTT.